This is a list of T cell receptor beta chains from one sample in a study of vaccination and CD4 T cells after COVID-19. TCRdb ran MiXCR on the PCR reads and lists one entry per CDR3 protein. The sample contains 10,000 to 11,000 distinct CDR3 sequences, about 64% of which appear only once. These receptors are not linked to any known antigen. The sequenced sample was CD4+ T cells from blood, cultured in vitro. Receptors were obtained from a human donor who had recovered from COVID-19. The CDR3 runs from the conserved cysteine through the conserved F or W. Each record gives: CDR3 DNA, CDR3 protein, J gene, clone size, V gene, D gene. The D gene is left open where the match is weak. Clone size is given for some rows only: seen once, a few or many times, or a class if the clone is expanded.

CDR3nt: TGTGCCAGCAGCTTGGGTCGGGGGGGAACGTCAGATACGCAGTATTTT; CDR3aa: CASSLGRGGTSDTQYF; j_gene: TRBJ2-3; abundance: .; v_gene: TRBV7-9; d_gene: TRBD2
CDR3nt: TGCAGCGTTGCGGGACCTAGCGGGAGAGGGTACGAGCAGTACTTC; CDR3aa: CSVAGPSGRGYEQYF; j_gene: TRBJ2-7; abundance: .; v_gene: TRBV29-1; d_gene: TRBD2
CDR3nt: TGCAGTGCCTTCAGCGGGAGCCGTGAGCAGTTCTTC; CDR3aa: CSAFSGSREQFF; j_gene: TRBJ2-1; abundance: few; v_gene: TRBV20-1; d_gene: TRBD2
CDR3nt: TGTGCCAGCAGCTACGCCGACCGGAACACTGAAGCTTTCTTT; CDR3aa: CASSYADRNTEAFF; j_gene: TRBJ1-1; abundance: .; v_gene: TRBV6-5; d_gene: .
CDR3nt: TGTGCCAGCAGCTTAAGTCGAGATACGCAGTATTTT; CDR3aa: CASSLSRDTQYF; j_gene: TRBJ2-3; abundance: .; v_gene: TRBV7-9; d_gene: .
CDR3nt: TGTGCCAGCAGCTTGGGACTAGCGGCGGGAGAGCAGTTCTTC; CDR3aa: CASSLGLAAGEQFF; j_gene: TRBJ2-1; abundance: .; v_gene: TRBV4-2; d_gene: TRBD2
CDR3nt: TGCAGTGTTTTCCAGGGGGACCAAGAGACCCAGTACTTC; CDR3aa: CSVFQGDQETQYF; j_gene: TRBJ2-5; abundance: .; v_gene: TRBV20-1; d_gene: TRBD1
CDR3nt: TGTGCCAGCAGCTTCACAGGATCCTACGAGCAGTACTTC; CDR3aa: CASSFTGSYEQYF; j_gene: TRBJ2-7; abundance: .; v_gene: TRBV7-2; d_gene: .
CDR3nt: TGCAGCGTTGAGGCGGGACTCCCAGGCGATACGCAGTATTTT; CDR3aa: CSVEAGLPGDTQYF; j_gene: TRBJ2-3; abundance: few; v_gene: TRBV29-1; d_gene: .
CDR3nt: TGTGCCAGCACCAACAGGGAGGGTCCCACTGAAGCTTTCTTT; CDR3aa: CASTNREGPTEAFF; j_gene: TRBJ1-1; abundance: .; v_gene: TRBV2; d_gene: .
CDR3nt: TGTGCCAGCAGTTTAATGCCCGAGCAGTACTTC; CDR3aa: CASSLMPEQYF; j_gene: TRBJ2-7; abundance: .; v_gene: TRBV28; d_gene: .
CDR3nt: TGTGCCAGCAGTAGGACGGTGAACTATGGCTACACCTTC; CDR3aa: CASSRTVNYGYTF; j_gene: TRBJ1-2; abundance: once; v_gene: TRBV7-2; d_gene: .
CDR3nt: TGTGCCAGCAGGACAGGGCGCTCCAGCTACACCTTC; CDR3aa: CASRTGRSSYTF; j_gene: TRBJ1-2; abundance: .; v_gene: TRBV12-3/TRBV12-4; d_gene: TRBD1
CDR3nt: TGTGCCAGCAGCTTAGGGTGGAACACTGAAGCTTTCTTT; CDR3aa: CASSLGWNTEAFF; j_gene: TRBJ1-1; abundance: .; v_gene: TRBV7-6; d_gene: .
CDR3nt: TGTGCCAGCAGCCGGGACACGGCAAGGGCCTACGAGCAGTACTTC; CDR3aa: CASSRDTARAYEQYF; j_gene: TRBJ2-7; abundance: once; v_gene: TRBV7-9; d_gene: .
CDR3nt: TGTGCCAGTAGGCTGACAGGGGGTCAGCCCCAGCATTTT; CDR3aa: CASRLTGGQPQHF; j_gene: TRBJ1-5; abundance: few; v_gene: TRBV19; d_gene: TRBD1
CDR3nt: TGTGCCACCAGTGATTTGGGAACTGGACGGGGCAATCAGCCCCAGCATTTT; CDR3aa: CATSDLGTGRGNQPQHF; j_gene: TRBJ1-5; abundance: .; v_gene: TRBV24-1; d_gene: .
CDR3nt: TGTGCCAGCAGCTTACCTACCCCCAACGTCCTGACTTTC; CDR3aa: CASSLPTPNVLTF; j_gene: TRBJ2-6; abundance: few; v_gene: TRBV7-8; d_gene: .
CDR3nt: TGCAGTGCTAGAGATCAAAGGGGGAGTCAGCCCCAGCATTTT; CDR3aa: CSARDQRGSQPQHF; j_gene: TRBJ1-5; abundance: few; v_gene: TRBV20-1; d_gene: .
CDR3nt: TGTGCCAGCAGCTTAATTTGGAATAGCAATCAGCCCCAGCATTTT; CDR3aa: CASSLIWNSNQPQHF; j_gene: TRBJ1-5; abundance: .; v_gene: TRBV7-2; d_gene: .
CDR3nt: TGTGCCAGCAGCTTAAGGCTGCGGCAGCCCCAGCATTTT; CDR3aa: CASSLRLRQPQHF; j_gene: TRBJ1-5; abundance: .; v_gene: TRBV7-2; d_gene: .
CDR3nt: TGTGCCAGCAGTGAAAGTTCTGAGAACACTGAAGCTTTCTTT; CDR3aa: CASSESSENTEAFF; j_gene: TRBJ1-1; abundance: .; v_gene: TRBV2; d_gene: .
CDR3nt: TGTGCCATCAGTGAGTCGAGGACCGTAGGCGACGAGCAGTACTTC; CDR3aa: CAISESRTVGDEQYF; j_gene: TRBJ2-7; abundance: hyperexpanded; v_gene: TRBV10-3; d_gene: .
CDR3nt: TGTGCCAGCAGTGTTAGGGTAGGGACTGAAGCTTTCTTT; CDR3aa: CASSVRVGTEAFF; j_gene: TRBJ1-1; abundance: few; v_gene: TRBV2; d_gene: .
CDR3nt: TGCAGTGCCAGGAGGGACGGGTTGGAGCAGTACTTC; CDR3aa: CSARRDGLEQYF; j_gene: TRBJ2-7; abundance: .; v_gene: TRBV20-1; d_gene: .
CDR3nt: TGCAGTGCTAGAACAAGGAACCTTGAAATGAGTTCACCCCTCCACTTT; CDR3aa: CSARTRNLEMSSPLHF; j_gene: TRBJ1-6; abundance: .; v_gene: TRBV20-1; d_gene: .
CDR3nt: TGTGCCAGCAGTTTAACCTACAGGGGGACCCAGTACTTC; CDR3aa: CASSLTYRGTQYF; j_gene: TRBJ2-5; abundance: few; v_gene: TRBV27; d_gene: TRBD1
CDR3nt: TGTGCCACCAGCAGAGATCTCGTTGTTGGCTACGAGCAGTACTTC; CDR3aa: CATSRDLVVGYEQYF; j_gene: TRBJ2-7; abundance: few; v_gene: TRBV15; d_gene: .